The clone carrying this T cell receptor beta chain has a count of ten or more. Germline V gene data show CDR1 as MRHNA and CDR2 as SNTAGT. V lost 5 bases and J lost 5, with 18 bases in between. The CDR3 covers 15 residues. Time point noted: newly diagnosed GD, antithyroid drugs for less than 3 months. Construction of the TCR library relied on RNA isolated from PBMCs. Under American Thyroid Association guidelines, Graves' disease was diagnosed. This entry comes from a study of regulatory T cells in long-lasting Graves disease. Study details: Patients newly diagnosed with Graves' had been on antithyroid drugs for under 3 months.

Through Arm-PCR of CDR3 regions and iRepertoire HTBI primers, TCR beta libraries were built. TCRdb independently ran MiXCR on the multiplex PCR reads; one entry per CDR3 protein. The data show about 440,000 distinct CDR3 sequences, 15% seen once. The sample also formed part of further work on T cells in Graves' hyperthyroidism and ophthalmopathy. That paper adds: A set of HTBI primers served as the primers for a first-round RT-PCR of the TCR CDR3. Also found in blood were most expanded thyroid clonotypes above 0.001.

Sequencing used peripheral blood mononuclear cells (PBMCs), obtained at new diagnosis, from a patient treated with antithyroid drugs. The V call is TRBV6-4, the J call TRBJ2-5; a possible D gene is TRBD2 (6 bases). The clonotype was recovered from a woman between 25 and 40 years old with Graves disease. CDR3: CASSSPTRERETQYF. Written as DNA, the CDR3 is TGTGCCAGCAGTTCCCCGACACGGGAGAGGGAGACCCAGTACTTC.